The entry below describes one TCR beta chain. This specimen belongs to a study of technical replicates of blood from several donors. Only in-frame clones appear in the TCRdb table, and some are missing; sequencing was by immunoSEQ multiplex PCR. The sample lists over 80,000 clones, roughly 96% seen once, with around 0.35% in the top ten. CDR3 length: 17 amino acids. The sequencing sample was made of T cells isolated from PBMCs. The receptor's source is a human donor in good health. The chain uses TRBV21-1 and TRBJ1-5; the DNA was not compared with TRBD1, the D call given in the table. TRBV21-1 is a pseudogene. CDR3 coding DNA: TGTGCCAGCAGCAAGCATTTTCACAGGGGCCCCAATCAGCCCCAGCATTTT. Translated, it gives CASSKHFHRGPNQPQHF.